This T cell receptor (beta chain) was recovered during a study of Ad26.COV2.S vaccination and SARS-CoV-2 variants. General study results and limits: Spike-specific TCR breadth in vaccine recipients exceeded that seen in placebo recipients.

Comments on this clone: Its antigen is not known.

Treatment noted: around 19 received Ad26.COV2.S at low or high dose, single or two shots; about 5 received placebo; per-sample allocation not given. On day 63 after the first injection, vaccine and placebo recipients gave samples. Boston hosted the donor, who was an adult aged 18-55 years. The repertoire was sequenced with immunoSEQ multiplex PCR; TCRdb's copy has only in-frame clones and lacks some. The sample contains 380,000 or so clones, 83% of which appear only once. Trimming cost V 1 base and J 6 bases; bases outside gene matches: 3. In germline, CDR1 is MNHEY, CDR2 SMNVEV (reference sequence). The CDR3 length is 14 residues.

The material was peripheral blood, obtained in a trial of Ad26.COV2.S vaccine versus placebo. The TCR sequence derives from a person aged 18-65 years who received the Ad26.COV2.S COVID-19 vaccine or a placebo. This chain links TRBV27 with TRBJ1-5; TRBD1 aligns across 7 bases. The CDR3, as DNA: TGTGCCAGCAGTTTATTCAGGGGGGGTCAGCCCCAGCATTTT. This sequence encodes CASSLFRGGQPQHF.